The present T cell receptor beta chain was sequenced within a study of glioma-infiltrating T cells. About the study: Glioblastomas were WHO grade IV, sampled at first diagnosis; low-grade were grade II. About a million peripheral T cells were targeted at 4.5- to 10-fold coverage.

Broader study findings: Only very few CDR3 sequences appeared in both tissue and blood. Gliomas, especially low-grade, showed above-expected tissue-blood divergence; non-neoplastic patients showed below.

The CDR3 sequence is 14 residues long. Germline CDR1 and CDR2: MDHEN and SYDVKM. V shed 10 bases and J shed 4 bases, with 17 bases lying between them. With respect to this clonotype: Its antigen is undetermined. With a much larger clone just one base away, this may be a read error.

Using RNA template, CDR3s of TCR alpha and beta were amplified with iRepertoire arm-PCR. MiXCR, run by TCRdb on the multiplex PCR reads, gives a single entry per CDR3 protein. The data hold 300,000 to 450,000 distinct CDR3 sequences, with roughly two fifths observed a single time. The material sequenced was glioma tissue, nonneoplastic brain tissue, or PBMCs (not recorded which). J is TRBJ1-5 and V is TRBV28; the D gene is possibly TRBD1 (6 bases). The clonotype comes from a human donor with low-grade glioma or glioblastoma, undergoing nonglioma brain surgery, or in good health (not recorded which). The CDR3 sequence: CATTLRTVNQPQHF. The DNA of the CDR3 is TGTGCCACCACCTTAAGGACAGTGAATCAGCCCCAGCATTTT.